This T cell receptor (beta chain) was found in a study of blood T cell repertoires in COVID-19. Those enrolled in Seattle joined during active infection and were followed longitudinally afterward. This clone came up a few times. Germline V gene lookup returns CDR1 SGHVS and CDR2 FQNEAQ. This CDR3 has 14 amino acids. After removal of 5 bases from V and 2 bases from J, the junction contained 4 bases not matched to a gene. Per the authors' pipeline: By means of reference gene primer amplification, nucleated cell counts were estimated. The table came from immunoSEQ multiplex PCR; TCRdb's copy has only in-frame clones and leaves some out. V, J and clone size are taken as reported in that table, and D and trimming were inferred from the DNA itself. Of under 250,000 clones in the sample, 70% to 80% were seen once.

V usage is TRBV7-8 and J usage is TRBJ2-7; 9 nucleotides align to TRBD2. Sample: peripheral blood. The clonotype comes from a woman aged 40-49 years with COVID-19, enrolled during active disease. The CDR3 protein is CASSLVAGAYEQYF. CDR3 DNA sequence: TGTGCCAGCAGCCTGGTAGCGGGAGCCTACGAGCAGTACTTC.